The 27 T cell receptor beta chains reported below all come from one sample, sequenced in a study of T cells in localized non-small cell lung cancer. Only in-frame clones appear in the TCRdb table, and some are missing; sequencing was by immunoSEQ multiplex PCR. This table holds several thousand clones, about 21% found once. This sample comprised lung tumor tissue, obtained before any cancer treatment. These receptor sequences come from a man between 35 and 75 years old with stage III squamous cell lung carcinoma.

The V gene is TRBV28, the J gene TRBJ2-7, with 7 bases that match TRBD2. The germline gives CDR1 MDHEN, CDR2 SYDVKM. The trim removed 3 bases at V and 7 bases at J, leaving 9 bases unmatched. The CDR3 runs 14 residues. Written as DNA, the CDR3 is TGTGCCAGCAGTTTTAGAGCGGGATGGCAGGAGCAGTACTTC. It specifies CASSFRAGWQEQYF. Combining the CDR3 with reference TRBV28 and TRBJ2-7 gives the whole variable domain DVKVTQSSRYLVKRTGEKVFLECVQDMDHENMFWYRQDPGLGLRLIYFSYDVKMKEKGDIPEGYSVSREKKERFSLILESASTNQTSMYLCASSFRAGWQEQYFGPGTRLTVT.

The chain uses TRBV12-2 and TRBJ1-1. TRBV12-2 is a pseudogene. This CDR3 contains 14 residues. CDR3 amino acids: CATSGGESKTEAFF. The CDR3 DNA follows: TGTGCCACGTCAGGCGGGGAGTCCAAGACTGAAGCTTTCTTT.

The rearrangement links TRBV6-8 to TRBJ1-1, with D tentatively TRBD1 (5 bases). Germline V gene data show CDR1 as MNHGY and CDR2 as SAAAGT. The V end was cut by 2 bases, the J end by 8 bases, with 9 bases between. The CDR3 length is 12 residues. The CDR3 loop reads CASSYRGREAFF. The CDR3 DNA is TGTGCCAGCAGTTACAGGGGCCGGGAAGCTTTCTTT.

This clone turned up a few times. This chain joins TRBV14 and TRBJ2-1; D possibly corresponds to TRBD2 (5 bases). There are 16 residues in the CDR3. The germline CDR1 and CDR2 sequences are SGHDN and FVKESK. The V and J ends lost 0 bases and 3 bases respectively, with 12 bases between them. CDR3 protein: CASSQDSGTYYNEQFF. The CDR3 region has the DNA TGTGCCAGCAGCCAAGACAGCGGAACTTACTACAATGAGCAGTTCTTC.

This clone was observed a handful of times. The rearrangement joins TRBV6-8 to TRBJ2-7, with a tentative D call TRBD2 (6 bases). From germline, CDR1 is MNHGY and CDR2 SAAAGT. CDR3 length equals 12 residues. Trimming took 7 bases from V and 4 from J, leaving 11 bases between them. As DNA, the CDR3 is TGTGCCAGCAACGAGCGGGCTTACGAGCAGTACTTC. Translated, it gives CASNERAYEQYF.

The chain recombines TRBV9 with TRBJ1-3, with 8 bases lining up with TRBD1. The CDR3 contains 15 residues. Per the germline V gene, CDR1 is SGDLS and CDR2 is YYNGEE. The V and J ends lost 0 bases and 3 bases, in that order; junction bases with no gene match: 2. DNA for the CDR3: TGTGCCAGCAGCGTAGGTACAGGGGGTGGAAACACCATATATTTT. The encoded protein is CASSVGTGGGNTIYF.

Note on this clone: Other DNA sequences in the sample encode the same CDR3. This chain uses TRBV11-3 with TRBJ1-3; TRBD1 aligns across 9 bases. The germline V gene encodes CDR1 SGHNT and CDR2 YENEEA. This CDR3 is 15 amino acids long. V lost 4 bases, J lost 0 bases, and 1 base stayed unmatched. The CDR3: CASSSDRGSGNTIYF. The CDR3 DNA follows: TGTGCCAGCAGCTCGGACAGGGGCTCTGGAAACACCATATATTTT.

The chain combines TRBV9 with TRBJ2-1; D is ambiguous. Germline V CDR1 and CDR2: SGDLS, YYNGEE. The ends were cut back, 0 bases at V and 0 bases at J, with 7 bases in the middle. The CDR3 covers 15 residues. The CDR3 sequence is CASSVDPGSYNEQFF. DNA for the CDR3: TGTGCCAGCAGCGTAGACCCAGGCTCCTACAATGAGCAGTTCTTC.

The chain employs TRBV18 and TRBJ2-6; tentatively, D is TRBD1 (6 bases). The CDR3 has 19 residues. CDR1 is KGHSH, CDR2 LQKENI, per germline. V was trimmed by 3 bases and J by 0 bases, leaving 18 bases between them. The CDR3 nucleotides read TGTGCCAGCTCACCTCGCGATAGGACAGTAAGCTCTGGGGCCAACGTCCTGACTTTC. It is translated as CASSPRDRTVSSGANVLTF. The variable domain in full, with the rest retrieved from reference TRBV18 and TRBJ2-6, is NAGVMQNPRHLVRRRGQEARLRCSPMKGHSHVYWYRQLPEEGLKFMVYLQKENIIDESGMPKERFSAEFPKEGPSILRIQQVVRGDSAAYFCASSPRDRTVSSGANVLTFGAGSRLTVL.

This chain links TRBV9 with TRBJ1-2; no definite D call. Trimming cost V 3 bases and J 4 bases, with 7 bases left between them. From germline, CDR1 is SGDLS and CDR2 YYNGEE. The CDR3 is made up of 12 amino acids. The CDR3 DNA follows: TGTGCCAGCAGCGCACCCGCCTATGGCTACACCTTC. As protein: CASSAPAYGYTF.

The rearrangement uses TRBV9 and TRBJ2-2; TRBD2 might be the D (5 bases). Trimming removed 2 bases at V and 7 bases at J, with 9 bases between. The CDR3 length is 13 residues. The germline V gene has CDR1 SGDLS and CDR2 YYNGEE. CDR3 region: CASSVRRGGELFF. The DNA of the CDR3 is TGTGCCAGCAGCGTTAGACGGGGCGGGGAGCTGTTTTTT.

The chain links TRBV11-3 to TRBJ1-1; TRBD1 agrees at 7 bases. Germline CDR1 and CDR2: SGHNT and YENEEA. The CDR3 contains 14 residues. J was trimmed by 1 base and V by 5 bases; bases with no gene match: 4. CDR3 sequence reads: CASSLGQRNTEAFF. CDR3 sequence (DNA): TGTGCCAGCAGCCTGGGACAGAGGAACACTGAAGCTTTCTTT.

Here the CDR3 DNA reads TGTGCCAGCAGCCCCCGTGCCGGACAGGGAAAATACGAGCAGTACTTC. As protein: CASSPRAGQGKYEQYF. The chain links TRBV9 to TRBJ2-7; 8 bases align to TRBD1. The V gene end was trimmed by 4 bases and the J gene end by 4 bases; junction bases not matched to a gene: 13. Germline V CDR1 and CDR2: SGDLS, YYNGEE. The CDR3 consists of 16 residues.

In its sample, this clone was seen a few times. The V gene is TRBV28, the J gene TRBJ1-2; no reliable D call. The CDR3 has 13 residues. Germline-derived CDR1 and CDR2 are MDHEN and SYDVKM. Trimming left V 7 bases short and J 0 bases short, with 9 bases between. The CDR3, as DNA: TGTGCCAGCATGCGACCGCCTAACTATGGCTACACCTTC. Amino acid sequence: CASMRPPNYGYTF.

The chain has TRBV28 and TRBJ1-1, with 10 bases matching TRBD1. This CDR3 comprises 16 residues. Germline V gives CDR1 MDHEN, CDR2 SYDVKM. V was pared by 3 bases and J by 5 bases, with 9 bases of the junction left unmatched. CDR3 protein: CASSFSAGTGATEAFF. In DNA, the CDR3 is TGTGCCAGCAGTTTTTCAGCCGGGACAGGGGCGACTGAAGCTTTCTTT. Drawing the rest from reference TRBV28 and TRBJ1-1, the complete variable domain is DVKVTQSSRYLVKRTGEKVFLECVQDMDHENMFWYRQDPGLGLRLIYFSYDVKMKEKGDIPEGYSVSREKKERFSLILESASTNQTSMYLCASSFSAGTGATEAFFGQGTRLTVV.

Sample share makes this clone medium-sized. This sequence joins TRBV9 and TRBJ2-4; D is unresolved. The CDR3 is made up of 14 amino acids. The germline gives CDR1 SGDLS, CDR2 YYNGEE. Trimming pared 3 bases from V and 3 bases from J, leaving 10 bases between. The CDR3 region is CASSEDGNKNIQYF. In DNA form, the CDR3 reads TGTGCCAGCAGCGAGGACGGTAACAAAAACATTCAGTACTTC.

The chain uses TRBV28 and TRBJ2-4; D tentatively fits TRBD1 or TRBD2 (5 bases each). The V end lost 5 bases, the J end lost 0 bases, and 14 bases lay between the germline ends. The CDR3 length is 16 residues. Germline CDR1 is MDHEN and CDR2 is SYDVKM. The CDR3 reads CASSAGAMLAKNIQYF. The CDR3 DNA reads as TGTGCCAGCAGTGCCGGGGCCATGCTAGCCAAAAACATTCAGTACTTC.

The CDR3 DNA reads TGTGCCAGCAGCCGAGGACTAGCGGGAGGGCCTTTTTCAGATACGCAGTATTTT. Its translation is CASSRGLAGGPFSDTQYF. The rearrangement links TRBV14 to TRBJ2-3; 15 positions agree with TRBD2. CDR1 and CDR2 from the germline V gene are SGHDN and FVKESK. Trimming cost V 4 bases and J 4 bases; bases outside gene matches: 9. The CDR3 length is 18 residues.

The chain uses TRBV11-3 and TRBJ1-5; 7 positions match TRBD1. This CDR3 comprises 15 residues. Germline assignment: CDR1 SGHNT and CDR2 YENEEA. V dropped 5 bases and J dropped 1; count of bases not matched to a gene: 5. The CDR3 protein is CASSTGQSSNQPQHF. The CDR3 DNA reads TGTGCCAGCAGCACGGGACAGTCGAGCAATCAGCCCCAGCATTTT. Complete variable domain (other parts from reference TRBV11-3 and TRBJ1-5): EAGVVQSPRYKIIEKKQPVAFWCNPISGHNTLYWYLQNLGQGPELLIRYENEEAVDDSQLPKDRFSAERLKGVDSTLKIQPAELGDSAVYLCASSTGQSSNQPQHFGDGTRLSIL.

This clone was seen a handful of times. The V gene is TRBV6-8, the J gene TRBJ2-1, with TRBD2 matching over 11 bases. Per the germline V gene, CDR1 is MNHGY and CDR2 is SAAAGT. Losses at the gene ends were 8 bases for V and 6 bases for J; bases not matched to a gene: 6. The CDR3 has 14 residues. Here the CDR3 DNA reads TGTGCCAGCGGATATAGCGGGGGGGCCAATGAGCAGTTCTTC. Amino acids: CASGYSGGANEQFF.

The V gene is TRBV28, the J gene TRBJ1-5; no clear D gene. This CDR3 is 16 amino acids long. V lost 5 bases, J lost 0 bases, and 14 bases lay in between. Looked up from germline, CDR1 is MDHEN and CDR2 is SYDVKM. The CDR3 DNA reads TGTGCCAGCAGTCCGTCCGGGCGGGATAGCAATCAGCCCCAGCATTTT. It yields the protein CASSPSGRDSNQPQHF.

V and J are TRBV9 and TRBJ2-7; either TRBD1 or TRBD2 may fit D (6 bases each). V was trimmed by 3 bases and J by 9 bases, leaving 19 bases between them. CDR1 and CDR2 from the germline V gene are SGDLS and YYNGEE. This CDR3 region has 14 residues. CDR3 nucleotides: TGTGCCAGCAGCGCTGGTAGTAGGGGGGAAAGGCAGTACTTC. Protein sequence: CASSAGSRGERQYF.

This clone was found once. The CDR3 nucleotides are TGTGCCAGTAGTATCCCCGGAAACACCATATATTTT. It encodes CASSIPGNTIYF. The gene calls are TRBV19 and TRBJ1-3; D not resolved. This CDR3 region has 12 residues. Germline-derived CDR1 and CDR2 are LNHDA and SQIVND (reference sequence). Trimming stripped 3 bases from V and 4 bases from J, with 4 bases between.

This CDR3 is CASSYLPSGGYEQYF. Written as DNA, the CDR3 is TGCGCCAGCAGCTACCTTCCTAGCGGGGGCTACGAGCAGTACTTC. This chain uses TRBV5-1 with TRBJ2-7; 10 nucleotides match TRBD2. This CDR3 region has 15 residues. CDR1 and CDR2 from the germline V gene are SGHRS and YFSETQ. Trimming took 3 bases from V and 3 from J; bases not matched to a gene: 6.

As for this clone: The junction differs from germline at one of its ends, possibly a read error. V is TRBV19 and J is TRBJ2-3; D remains unclear. This CDR3 contains 11 residues. Germline CDR1 and CDR2: LNHDA and SQIVND (reference sequence). In DNA, the CDR3 is TGTGCCAGCAGTACGCGGGATACGCAGTATTTT. Translation gives CASSTRDTQYF.

The V gene is TRBV11-3, the J gene TRBJ2-5; D is uncertain. Trimming took 4 bases from V and 4 from J, leaving 16 bases between them. The CDR3 is made up of 15 amino acids. CDR1 is SGHNT and CDR2 is YENEEA in the germline V gene. The CDR3 DNA follows: TGTGCCAGCAGCTCCCACCGGGCACAGAGAGAGACCCAGTACTTC. It translates to CASSSHRAQRETQYF.

The gene calls are TRBV6-8 and TRBJ2-7, with D hard to call. There are 12 residues in the CDR3. Germline V CDR1 and CDR2: MNHGY, SAAAGT. The V gene lost 4 bases and the J gene lost 6 bases, with 10 bases spanning the gap. This CDR3 reads CASSSTFGEQYF. CDR3 DNA sequence: TGTGCCAGCAGTTCGACATTCGGCGAGCAGTACTTC.